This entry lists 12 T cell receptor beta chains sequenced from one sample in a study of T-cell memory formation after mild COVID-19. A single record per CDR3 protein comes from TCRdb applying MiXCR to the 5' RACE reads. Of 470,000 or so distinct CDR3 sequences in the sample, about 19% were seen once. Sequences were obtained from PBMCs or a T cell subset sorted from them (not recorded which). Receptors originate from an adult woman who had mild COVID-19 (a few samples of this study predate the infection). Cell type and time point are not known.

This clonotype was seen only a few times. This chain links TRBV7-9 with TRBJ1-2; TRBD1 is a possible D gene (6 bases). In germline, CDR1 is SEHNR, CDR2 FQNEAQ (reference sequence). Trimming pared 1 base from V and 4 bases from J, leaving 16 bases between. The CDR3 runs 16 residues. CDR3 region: CASSLGTGQLIYGYTF. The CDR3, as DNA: TGTGCCAGCAGCTTAGGCACCGGACAGCTAATCTATGGCTACACCTTC.

This chain's CDR3 is CASSSMSATEAFF. Written as DNA, the CDR3 is TGTGCCAGCAGCTCCATGAGTGCCACTGAAGCTTTCTTT. This chain links TRBV6-2 or TRBV6-3 with TRBJ1-1; no clear D. The V gene's germline CDR1 is MNHEY and CDR2 SVGEGT. V dropped 6 bases and J dropped 4 bases, with 12 bases sitting between them. The CDR3 loop spans 13 amino acids.

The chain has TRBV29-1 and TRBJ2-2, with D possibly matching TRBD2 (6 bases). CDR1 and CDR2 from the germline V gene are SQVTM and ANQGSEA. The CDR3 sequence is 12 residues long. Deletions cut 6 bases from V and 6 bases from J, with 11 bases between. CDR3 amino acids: CSVGGASGELFF. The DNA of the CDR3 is TGCAGCGTCGGCGGGGCTTCCGGGGAGCTGTTTTTT.

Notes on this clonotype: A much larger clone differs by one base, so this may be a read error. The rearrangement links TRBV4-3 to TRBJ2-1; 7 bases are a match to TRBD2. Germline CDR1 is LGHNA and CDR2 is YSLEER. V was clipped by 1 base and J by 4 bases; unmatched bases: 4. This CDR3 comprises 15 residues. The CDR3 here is CASSQACGGYNEQFF. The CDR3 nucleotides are TGCGCCAGCAGCCAAGCGTGCGGGGGATACAATGAGCAGTTCTTC.

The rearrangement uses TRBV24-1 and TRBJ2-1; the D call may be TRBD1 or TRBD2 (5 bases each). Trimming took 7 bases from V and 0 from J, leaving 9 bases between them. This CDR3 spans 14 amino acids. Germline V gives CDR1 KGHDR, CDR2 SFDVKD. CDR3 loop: CATSRGGSYNEQFF. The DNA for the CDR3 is TGTGCCACCAGCCGTGGGGGCTCCTACAATGAGCAGTTCTTC.

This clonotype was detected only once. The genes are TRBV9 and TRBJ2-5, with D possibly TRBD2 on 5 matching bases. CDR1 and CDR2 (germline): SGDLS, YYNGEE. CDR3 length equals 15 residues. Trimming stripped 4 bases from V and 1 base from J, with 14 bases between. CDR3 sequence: CASSRGRLFQETQYF. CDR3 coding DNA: TGTGCCAGCAGCCGGGGTCGACTCTTCCAAGAGACCCAGTACTTC. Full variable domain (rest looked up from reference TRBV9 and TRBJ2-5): DSGVTQTPKHLITATGQRVTLRCSPRSGDLSVYWYQQSLDQGLQFLIQYYNGEERAKGNILERFSAQQFPDLHSELNLSSLELGDSALYFCASSRGRLFQETQYFGPGTRLLVL.

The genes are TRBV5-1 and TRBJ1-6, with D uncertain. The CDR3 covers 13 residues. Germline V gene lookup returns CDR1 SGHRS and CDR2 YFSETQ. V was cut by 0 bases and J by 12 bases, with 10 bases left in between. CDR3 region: CASSLGSREPLHF. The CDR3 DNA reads TGCGCCAGCAGCTTGGGGTCCCGGGAACCCCTCCACTTT.

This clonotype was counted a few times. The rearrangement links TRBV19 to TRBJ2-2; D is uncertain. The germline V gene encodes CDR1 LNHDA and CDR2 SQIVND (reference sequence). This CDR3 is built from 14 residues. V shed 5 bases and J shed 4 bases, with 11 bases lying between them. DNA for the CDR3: TGTGCCAGTAGTGGGCAGACCTTCACCGGGGAGCTGTTTTTT. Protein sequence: CASSGQTFTGELFF. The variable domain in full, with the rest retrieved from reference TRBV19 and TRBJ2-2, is DGGITQSPKYLFRKEGQNVTLSCEQNLNHDAMYWYRQDPGQGLRLIYYSQIVNDFQKGDIAEGYSVSREKKESFPLTVTSAQKNPTAFYLCASSGQTFTGELFFGEGSRLTVL.

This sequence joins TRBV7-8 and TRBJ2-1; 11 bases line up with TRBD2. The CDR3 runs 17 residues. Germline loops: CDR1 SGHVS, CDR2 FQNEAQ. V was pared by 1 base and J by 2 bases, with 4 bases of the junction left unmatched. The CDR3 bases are TGTGCCAGCAGCTTAGTTGTAGCGGGAGGGCCCTACAATGAGCAGTTCTTC. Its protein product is CASSLVVAGGPYNEQFF.

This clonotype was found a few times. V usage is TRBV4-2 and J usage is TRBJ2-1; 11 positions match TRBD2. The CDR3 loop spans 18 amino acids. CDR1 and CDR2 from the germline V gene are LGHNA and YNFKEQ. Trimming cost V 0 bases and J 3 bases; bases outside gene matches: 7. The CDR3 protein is CASSQEGVGTSGYNEQFF. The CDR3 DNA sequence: TGTGCCAGCAGCCAAGAAGGTGTCGGGACTAGCGGCTACAATGAGCAGTTCTTC.

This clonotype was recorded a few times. CDR3 in amino acids: CASSHEVGGRATEAFF. CDR3 DNA sequence: TGCGCCAGCAGCCACGAAGTGGGGGGTCGGGCCACTGAAGCTTTCTTT. The chain employs TRBV4-1 and TRBJ1-1; maybe TRBD1 (5 bases). Trimming took off 3 bases at V and 4 bases at J, with 18 bases between the two ends. CDR3 length equals 16 residues. Per germline, CDR1 MGHRA and CDR2 YSYEKL.

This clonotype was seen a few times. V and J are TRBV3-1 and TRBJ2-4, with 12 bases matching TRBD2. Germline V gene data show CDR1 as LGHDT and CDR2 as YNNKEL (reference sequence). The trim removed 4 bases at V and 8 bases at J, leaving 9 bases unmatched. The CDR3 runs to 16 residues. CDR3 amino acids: CASSLQLAGGRDIQYF. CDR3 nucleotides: TGTGCCAGCAGCCTCCAACTAGCGGGAGGTAGGGACATTCAGTACTTC.